Sequencing of this TCR beta chain was carried out in a study of shared clonotypes between healthy human individuals. CD4+ cells were split into CD45RA+ naive and CD45RA-negative memory subsets. A remark on this clone: The target antigen is unknown.

This table comes from immunoSEQ multiplex PCR, and its TCRdb copy is limited to in-frame clones, with some not included. The sample lists about 1.1 million clones; around 78% were seen once. Study-wide results and caveats: Despite large depth, sorted-subset datasets appeared incompletely sequenced. Owing to a small donor count, the genetic and exposure-history diversity represented was limited.

Germline V gene sequence: CDR1 MDHEN, CDR2 SYDVKM. V lost 8 bases to trimming and J lost 2 bases, with 11 bases between them. The CDR3 is made up of 13 amino acids. The specimen was memory CD4+ T cells from PBMCs. The sample's subset: CD45RA-negative fraction. This chain uses TRBV28 with TRBJ2-3; D is uncertain. This receptor was taken from a man aged 18 to 30 in good health. Some clones in this sample may be carry-over from other donors' samples. The CDR3 DNA sequence: TGTGCCAGCGTGACAACTCTCACAGATACGCAGTATTTT. This gives the protein CASVTTLTDTQYF.